The T cell receptor beta chain under discussion was sequenced for a study of shared clonotypes between healthy human individuals. About the research overall: Per donor, CD8 memory used one plate, CD8 naive used two, CD4 memory used three and CD4 naive used three.

As regards this clone: Its antigen is undetermined.

CDR3 length equals 18 residues. The J segment lost 4 bases and the V segment lost 1 base, leaving 12 bases of the junction unmatched. Germline V gene lookup returns CDR1 LGHNA and CDR2 YNFKEQ. For every subset, genomic DNA was evenly distributed across several immunoSEQ plates. In the original analysis: ImmunoSEQ output lacked quality scores and full-length reads, limiting matched filtering. Sequenced by immunoSEQ multiplex PCR; TCRdb stores in-frame clones only, minus some. That table furnishes V, J and clone size, whereas the DNA furnished D and trimming. The sample includes over a million clones, roughly 97% of them seen just once. General observations from the study: Clonotypes not shared had lower generation probabilities than those common to all four donors.

Material: naive CD4+ T cells sorted from blood. Subset indicated: CD45RA+ positively selected. The V and J genes are TRBV4-2 and TRBJ2-3; 9 bases agree with TRBD2. The clonotype comes from a man between 25 and 39 years old in good health. Here the CDR3 DNA reads TGTGCCAGCAGCCAAGGCTCTTTCGCGGGAGGGCGTGCAGATACGCAGTATTTT. Protein: CASSQGSFAGGRADTQYF.